This T cell receptor beta chain appears in the sequencing data of a study of T and B cells in COVID-19 patients. TRB rearrangements were amplified by multiplex PCR with BIOMED2 TRB-A/B primers. TCRdb passed the multiplex PCR reads through MiXCR, listing each CDR3 protein once. The data hold about 7,800 distinct CDR3 sequences, with around two fifths observed a single time. The CDR3 runs to 13 residues. Germline V gene sequence: CDR1 LNHNV, CDR2 YYDKDF (reference sequence). Each TRB amplification used roughly 240-550 ng of genomic DNA from blood. The genes are TRBV15 and TRBJ2-7; 10 bases are shared with TRBD1. Sequenced sample: blood. This clonotype was sampled from a human donor who had recovered from COVID-19. The CDR3 region is CVTSTGGGYEQYF. CDR3 coding DNA: TGTGTCACTTCGACAGGGGGCGGCTACGAGCAGTACTTC. The variable domain in full, with the rest retrieved from reference TRBV15 and TRBJ2-7, is DAMVIQNPRYQVTQFGKPVTLSCSQTLNHNVMYWYQQKSSQAPKLLFHYYDKDFNNEADTPDNFQSRRPNTSFCFLDIRSPGLGDTAMYLCVTSTGGGYEQYFGPGTRLTVT.